The next 18 T cell receptor beta chains were all read from a single sample in a study of OX40 agonist ivuxolimab in advanced cancers. Method: immunoSEQ multiplex PCR; TCRdb's copy keeps in-frame clones and lacks some. Seen here are more than 65,000 clones, around 81% observed once, and the top ten hold 5.5% to 7.5%. Here the sequenced sample was CD4+ or CD8+ T cells sorted from blood, taken in a trial of the OX40 agonist ivuxolimab. Receptors originate from an adult with an advanced solid tumor such as melanoma, head and neck, liver or kidney cancer.

Points on this clone: This sample also contains other DNA sequences that code for the same CDR3. This sequence joins TRBV7-9 and TRBJ2-1; 10 bases fit TRBD2. Germline values: CDR1 SEHNR, CDR2 FQNEAQ (reference sequence). The V segment lost 4 bases and the J segment 6 bases; nucleotides outside the gene matches: 6. The length of the CDR3 is 15 residues. The CDR3 reads CASSYPGTSVNEQFF. Written as DNA, the CDR3 is TGTGCCAGCAGCTACCCCGGGACTAGCGTCAATGAGCAGTTCTTC. The variable domain in full, completed from reference TRBV7-9 and TRBJ2-1, reads DTGVSQNPRHKITKRGQNVTFRCDPISEHNRLYWYRQTLGQGPEFLTYFQNEAQLEKSRLLSDRFSAERPKGSFSTLEIQRTEQGDSAMYLCASSYPGTSVNEQFFGPGTRLTVL.

About this clone itself: It is likely a read error, because the conserved phenylalanine at the end of the CDR3 is missing. The chain recombines TRBV5-1 with TRBJ2-2; D possibly corresponds to TRBD1 (6 bases). Trimming stripped 4 bases from V and 7 bases from J, with 14 bases between. The CDR3 has 14 amino acids. The V gene's germline CDR1 is SGHRS and CDR2 YFSETQ. The CDR3 loop reads CASSPGQEGGELFL. The CDR3 nucleotides are TGCGCCAGCAGCCCGGGACAAGAGGGCGGGGAGCTGTTTCTT.

The chain is built from TRBV6-1 and TRBJ2-3; 11 bases align to TRBD2. The V gene's germline CDR1 is MNHNS and CDR2 SASEGT. Trimming took 4 bases from V and 2 from J; bases not matched to a gene: 5. The CDR3 extends over 16 amino acids. The CDR3 nucleotides read TGTGCCAGCAGTGGACTAGCGGGAATATACACAGATACGCAGTATTTT. Translation gives CASSGLAGIYTDTQYF.

V gene TRBV6-5 combines with J gene TRBJ2-7; D may match TRBD1 or TRBD2 (6 bases each). Germline V lookup: CDR1 MNHEY, CDR2 SVGAGI. The CDR3 runs 13 residues. Trimming took 1 base from V and 5 from J, leaving 9 bases between them. This CDR3 reads CASSYYREDEQYF. Written as DNA, the CDR3 is TGTGCCAGCAGTTACTACAGGGAGGACGAGCAGTACTTC.

This chain connects TRBV6-1 to TRBJ2-5, with D perhaps TRBD1 or TRBD2 (6 bases each). V shed 10 bases and J shed 5 bases, with 17 bases lying between them. Germline V gives CDR1 MNHNS, CDR2 SASEGT. The CDR3 has 13 residues. The CDR3 region is CATLGGHWETQYF. DNA of the CDR3: TGTGCCACGTTGGGGGGCCATTGGGAGACCCAGTACTTC.

This chain connects TRBV13 to TRBJ1-5, with 7 bases that match TRBD1. The CDR3 runs 15 residues. V shed 5 bases and J 0 bases; nucleotides not matched to a gene: 4. Per the germline V gene, CDR1 is PRHDT and CDR2 is FYEKMQ (reference sequence). The CDR3 spells CASSDRVHSNQPQHF. In nucleotides, the CDR3 is TGTGCCAGCAGCGACAGGGTCCATAGCAATCAGCCCCAGCATTTT.

This clone appeared a few times. V and J are TRBV14 and TRBJ1-3, with D possibly matching TRBD1 (6 bases). The CDR3 length is 15 residues. The V gene lost 5 bases and the J gene lost 3 bases, with 14 bases spanning the gap. In germline, CDR1 is SGHDN, CDR2 FVKESK. CDR3 coding DNA: TGTGCCAGCAGCACGACAGGCGGCCGTGGAAACACCATATATTTT. It encodes CASSTTGGRGNTIYF.

This chain uses TRBV27 with TRBJ1-5; D is unclear. The V gene lost 4 bases and the J gene lost 4 bases, with 8 bases spanning the gap. In germline, CDR1 is MNHEY, CDR2 SMNVEV (reference sequence). The CDR3 spans 13 residues. Written as DNA, the CDR3 is TGTGCCAGCAGTTCCAACTTTAATCAGCCCCAGCATTTT. This codes for CASSSNFNQPQHF.

This chain connects TRBV25-1 to TRBJ2-3, with TRBD1 identical over 12 bases. Germline assignment: CDR1 MGHDK and CDR2 SYGVNS. The J segment lost 10 bases and the V segment lost 4 bases, leaving 9 bases of the junction unmatched. The CDR3 loop spans 15 amino acids. The CDR3 region is CASSGDRGHLRAQYF. The CDR3 region has the DNA TGTGCCAGCAGTGGGGACAGGGGGCACCTTAGGGCGCAGTATTTT.

The chain carries TRBV4-1 and TRBJ1-1, with unresolved D. CDR1 and CDR2 from the germline V gene are MGHRA and YSYEKL. The CDR3 covers 14 residues. V was shortened by 0 bases and J by 1 base, with 6 bases between the two germline ends. CDR3 nucleotide sequence: TGCGCCAGCAGCCAAGATTGGGGGAACACTGAAGCTTTCTTT. Translation: CASSQDWGNTEAFF.

The genes are TRBV6-6 and TRBJ2-1; D uncertain. The CDR3 has 13 residues. The V end lost 0 bases, the J end lost 5 bases, and 5 bases lay between the germline ends. Germline V gives CDR1 MNHNY, CDR2 SVGAGI (reference sequence). The CDR3 spells CASSYSMNNEQFF. In DNA, the CDR3 is TGTGCCAGCAGTTACTCGATGAACAATGAGCAGTTCTTC.

The chain uses TRBV7-8 and TRBJ2-3, with D unresolved. CDR1 SGHVS and CDR2 FQNEAQ come from the germline V gene. V shed 6 bases and J shed 6 bases, with 10 bases lying between them. The CDR3 runs 12 residues. DNA for the CDR3: TGTGCCAGCAGGCTAGATCCGGATACGCAGTATTTT. This codes for CASRLDPDTQYF.

This chain uses TRBV2 with TRBJ2-5, with TRBD2 identical over 9 bases. The trim removed 1 base at V and 7 bases at J, leaving 7 bases unmatched. This CDR3 has 15 amino acids. CDR1 is SNHLY, CDR2 FYNNEI, per germline. CDR3 nucleotide sequence: TGTGCCAGCAGTGAAGAGGCGGGGGGGTCCGCGACCCAGTACTTC. This codes for CASSEEAGGSATQYF.

The rearrangement joins TRBV15 to TRBJ2-5; the D gene could be TRBD1 or TRBD2 (5 bases each). The length of the CDR3 is 17 residues. Germline CDR1 LNHNV, CDR2 YYDKDF (reference sequence). Trimming pared 4 bases from V and 2 bases from J, leaving 20 bases between. The CDR3 loop is CATSTSRGRLSQETQYF. DNA for the CDR3: TGTGCCACCAGCACCTCTAGGGGACGGCTGAGTCAAGAGACCCAGTACTTC.

V usage is TRBV5-4 and J usage is TRBJ1-1; 8 nucleotides line up with TRBD1. The CDR3 extends over 14 amino acids. CDR1 and CDR2 (germline): SGHNT, YYREEE (reference sequence). The V gene end was trimmed by 4 bases and the J gene end by 7 bases; junction bases not matched to a gene: 9. The CDR3 reads CASSTGQGEHEAFF. DNA of the CDR3: TGTGCCAGCAGCACCGGACAGGGCGAGCATGAAGCTTTCTTT.

V usage is TRBV9 and J usage is TRBJ2-5; D is perhaps TRBD2 (5 bases). The CDR3 has 12 residues. Trimming shortened V by 4 bases and J by 5 bases, and 9 bases separated the two germline ends. CDR1 SGDLS and CDR2 YYNGEE come from the germline V gene. The CDR3 loop reads CASSLSGETQYF. CDR3 nucleotide sequence: TGTGCCAGCAGCCTATCGGGGGAGACCCAGTACTTC.

The J gene is TRBJ2-1, the V gene TRBV5-6; D is undetermined. V was cut by 1 base and J by 1 base, with 12 bases left in between. The CDR3 runs 16 residues. The germline gives CDR1 SGHDT, CDR2 YYEEEE. CDR3 nucleotides: TGTGCCAGCAGCTTGAGAGTCCAATGGTCCTACAATGAGCAGTTCTTC. As protein: CASSLRVQWSYNEQFF.

The CDR3 DNA reads TGCGCCAGCAGCCAATCCGCAGCGGGTGAGCAGTTCTTC. Protein product: CASSQSAAGEQFF. V is TRBV4-3 and J is TRBJ2-1, with D perhaps TRBD2 (6 bases). The germline CDR1 and CDR2 sequences are LGHNA and YSLEER. The CDR3 is made up of 13 amino acids. Trimming removed 2 bases from V and 9 bases from J, with 11 bases in between.